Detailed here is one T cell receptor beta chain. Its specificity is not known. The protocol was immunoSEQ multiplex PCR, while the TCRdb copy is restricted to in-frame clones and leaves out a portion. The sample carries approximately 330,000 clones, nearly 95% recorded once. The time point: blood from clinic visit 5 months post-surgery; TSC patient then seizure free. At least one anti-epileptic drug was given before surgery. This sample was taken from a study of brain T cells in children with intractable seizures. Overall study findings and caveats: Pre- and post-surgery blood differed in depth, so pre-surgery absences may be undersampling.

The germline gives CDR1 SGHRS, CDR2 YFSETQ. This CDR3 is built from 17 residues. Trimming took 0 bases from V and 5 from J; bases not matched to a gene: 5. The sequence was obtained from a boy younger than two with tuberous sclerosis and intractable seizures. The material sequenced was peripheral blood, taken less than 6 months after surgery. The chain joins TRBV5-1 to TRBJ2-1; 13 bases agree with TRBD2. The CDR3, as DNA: TGCGCCAGCAGCTTGGTCGGACTAGCGGGGGTGAACAATGAGCAGTTCTTC. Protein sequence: CASSLVGLAGVNNEQFF.